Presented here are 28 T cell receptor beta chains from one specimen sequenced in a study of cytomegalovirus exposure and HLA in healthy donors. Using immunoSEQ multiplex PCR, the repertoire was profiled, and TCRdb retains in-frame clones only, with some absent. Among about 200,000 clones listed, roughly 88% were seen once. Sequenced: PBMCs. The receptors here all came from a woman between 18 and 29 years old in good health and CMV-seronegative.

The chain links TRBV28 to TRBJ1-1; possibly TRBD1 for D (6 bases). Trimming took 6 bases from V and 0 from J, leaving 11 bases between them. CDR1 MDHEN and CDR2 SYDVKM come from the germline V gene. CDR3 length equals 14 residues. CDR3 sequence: CASSFTGLNTEAFF. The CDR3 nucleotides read TGTGCCAGCAGCTTCACAGGGTTGAACACTGAAGCTTTCTTT.

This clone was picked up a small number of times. The CDR3 DNA sequence: TGTGCCAGCAGCTCTCCCTACGAGCAGTACTTC. It specifies CASSSPYEQYF. The rearrangement links TRBV7-6 to TRBJ2-7; D is ambiguous. Deletions cut 4 bases from V and 2 bases from J, with 3 bases between. Germline V CDR1 and CDR2: SGHVS, FNYEAQ. The CDR3 runs to 11 residues.

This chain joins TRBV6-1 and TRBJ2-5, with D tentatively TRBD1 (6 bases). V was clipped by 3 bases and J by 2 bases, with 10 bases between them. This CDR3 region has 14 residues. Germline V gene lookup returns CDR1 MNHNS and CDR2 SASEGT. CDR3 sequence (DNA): TGTGCCAGCAGTGAGGGGGCCGGACAAGAGACCCAGTACTTC. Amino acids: CASSEGAGQETQYF.

The CDR3 DNA reads TGTGCCAGCAGTGAATCAGGGTTCGGGGGGGAAAAACTGTTTTTT. It codes for CASSESGFGGEKLFF. The chain uses TRBV25-1 and TRBJ1-4, with D possibly TRBD1 on 5 matching bases. The length of the CDR3 is 15 residues. Trimming pared 1 base from V and 8 bases from J, leaving 14 bases between. Germline loops: CDR1 MGHDK, CDR2 SYGVNS.

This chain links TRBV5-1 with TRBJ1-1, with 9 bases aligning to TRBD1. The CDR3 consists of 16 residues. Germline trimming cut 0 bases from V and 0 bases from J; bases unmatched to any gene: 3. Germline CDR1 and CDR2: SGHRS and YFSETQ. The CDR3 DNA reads TGCGCCAGCAGCTTGGCCGGACAGGGGATGAACACTGAAGCTTTCTTT. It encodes CASSLAGQGMNTEAFF.

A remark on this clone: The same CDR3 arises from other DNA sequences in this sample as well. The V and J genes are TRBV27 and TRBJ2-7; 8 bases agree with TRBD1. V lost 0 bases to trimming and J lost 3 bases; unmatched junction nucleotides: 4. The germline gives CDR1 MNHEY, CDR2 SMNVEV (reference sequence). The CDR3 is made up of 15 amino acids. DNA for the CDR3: TGTGCCAGCAGTTTATCCGGACAGGGCTTCTACGAGCAGTACTTC. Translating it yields CASSLSGQGFYEQYF.

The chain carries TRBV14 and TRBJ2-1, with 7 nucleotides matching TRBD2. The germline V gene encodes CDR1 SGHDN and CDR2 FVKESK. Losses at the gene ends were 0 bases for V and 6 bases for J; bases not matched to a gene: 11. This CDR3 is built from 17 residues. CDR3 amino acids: CASSQDLRDYLGNEQFF. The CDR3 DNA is TGTGCCAGCAGCCAAGATCTTCGGGACTACCTCGGCAATGAGCAGTTCTTC.

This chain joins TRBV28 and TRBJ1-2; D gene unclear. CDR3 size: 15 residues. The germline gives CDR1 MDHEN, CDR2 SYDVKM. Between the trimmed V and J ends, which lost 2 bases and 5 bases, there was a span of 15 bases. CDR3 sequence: CASSLPTKGGYGYTF. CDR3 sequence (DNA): TGTGCCAGCAGTTTACCCACCAAGGGAGGGTATGGCTACACCTTC.

For the CDR3, the DNA is TGTGCCAGCAGCTCTAGCGGGAGGGCCAATGAGCAGTTCTTC. Residues: CASSSSGRANEQFF. The chain joins TRBV7-9 to TRBJ2-1; 12 bases fit TRBD2. The CDR3 is 14 amino acids. After removal of 4 bases from V and 6 bases from J, the junction contained 1 base not matched to a gene. The germline V gene encodes CDR1 SEHNR and CDR2 FQNEAQ (reference sequence).

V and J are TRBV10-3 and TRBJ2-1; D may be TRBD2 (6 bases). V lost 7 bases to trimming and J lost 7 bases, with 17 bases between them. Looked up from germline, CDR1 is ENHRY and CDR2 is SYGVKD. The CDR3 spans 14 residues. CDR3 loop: CAINQAGQRNEQFF. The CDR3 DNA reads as TGTGCCATCAATCAAGCGGGTCAGCGTAATGAGCAGTTCTTC.

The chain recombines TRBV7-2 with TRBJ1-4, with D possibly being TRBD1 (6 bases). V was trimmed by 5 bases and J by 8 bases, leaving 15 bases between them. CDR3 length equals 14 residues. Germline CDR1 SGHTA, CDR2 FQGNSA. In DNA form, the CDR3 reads TGTGCCAGCAGCACAGGGAGAGCTAGCGAAAAACTGTTTTTT. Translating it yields CASSTGRASEKLFF. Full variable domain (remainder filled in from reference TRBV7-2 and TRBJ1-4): GAGVSQSPSNKVTEKGKDVELRCDPISGHTALYWYRQSLGQGLEFLIYFQGNSAPDKSGLPSDRFSAERTGGSVSTLTIQRTQQEDSAVYLCASSTGRASEKLFFGSGTQLSVL.

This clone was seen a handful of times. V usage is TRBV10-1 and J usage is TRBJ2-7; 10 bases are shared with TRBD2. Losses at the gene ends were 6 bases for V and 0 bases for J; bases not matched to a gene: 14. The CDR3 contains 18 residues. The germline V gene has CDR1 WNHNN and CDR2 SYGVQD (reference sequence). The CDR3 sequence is CASRRTSSGSILSYEQYF. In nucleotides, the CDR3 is TGCGCCAGCAGAAGAACCTCTAGCGGGAGCATACTCTCCTACGAGCAGTACTTC.

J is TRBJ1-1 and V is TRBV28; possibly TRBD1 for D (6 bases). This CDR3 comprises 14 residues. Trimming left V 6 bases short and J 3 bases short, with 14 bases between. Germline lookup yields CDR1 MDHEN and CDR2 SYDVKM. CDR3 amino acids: CASSHGGADTEAFF. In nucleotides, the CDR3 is TGTGCCAGCAGCCACGGGGGGGCGGACACTGAAGCTTTCTTT. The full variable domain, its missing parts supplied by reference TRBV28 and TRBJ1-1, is DVKVTQSSRYLVKRTGEKVFLECVQDMDHENMFWYRQDPGLGLRLIYFSYDVKMKEKGDIPEGYSVSREKKERFSLILESASTNQTSMYLCASSHGGADTEAFFGQGTRLTVV.

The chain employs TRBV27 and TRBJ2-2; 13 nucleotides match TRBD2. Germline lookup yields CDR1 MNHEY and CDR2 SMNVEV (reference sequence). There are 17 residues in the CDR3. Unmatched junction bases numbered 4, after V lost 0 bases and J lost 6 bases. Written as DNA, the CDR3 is TGTGCCAGCAGTTTATCATTCGGACTAGCGGGGGCCGGGGAGCTGTTTTTT. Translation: CASSLSFGLAGAGELFF.

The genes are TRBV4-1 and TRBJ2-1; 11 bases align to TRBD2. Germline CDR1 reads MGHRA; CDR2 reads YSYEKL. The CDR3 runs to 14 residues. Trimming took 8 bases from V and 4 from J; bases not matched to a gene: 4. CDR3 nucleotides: TGCGCCAGCCGGACTAGCGGGTCTTACAATGAGCAGTTCTTC. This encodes CASRTSGSYNEQFF.

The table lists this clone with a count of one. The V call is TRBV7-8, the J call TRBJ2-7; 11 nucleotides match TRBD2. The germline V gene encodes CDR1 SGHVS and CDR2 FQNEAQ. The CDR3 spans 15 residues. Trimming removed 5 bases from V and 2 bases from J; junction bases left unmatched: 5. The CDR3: CASSVTSGTPYEQYF. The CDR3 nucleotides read TGTGCCAGCAGCGTGACTAGCGGGACTCCCTACGAGCAGTACTTC.

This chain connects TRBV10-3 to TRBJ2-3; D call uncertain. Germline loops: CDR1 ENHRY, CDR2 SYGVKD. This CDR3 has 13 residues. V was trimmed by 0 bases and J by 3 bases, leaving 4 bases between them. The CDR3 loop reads CAISESETDTQYF. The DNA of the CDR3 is TGTGCCATCAGTGAGTCCGAGACAGATACGCAGTATTTT.

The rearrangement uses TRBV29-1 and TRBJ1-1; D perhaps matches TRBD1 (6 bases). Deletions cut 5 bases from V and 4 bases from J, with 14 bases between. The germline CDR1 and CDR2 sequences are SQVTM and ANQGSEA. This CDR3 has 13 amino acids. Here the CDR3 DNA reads TGCAGCGTTTTTGTGAGGGGGAGCACTGAAGCTTTCTTT. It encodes CSVFVRGSTEAFF.

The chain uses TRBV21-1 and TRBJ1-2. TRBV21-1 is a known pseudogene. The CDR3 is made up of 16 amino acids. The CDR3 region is CASSTIPRGGTYGYTF. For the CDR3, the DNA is TGTGCCAGCAGCACAATCCCTCGGGGGGGAACCTATGGCTACACCTTC.

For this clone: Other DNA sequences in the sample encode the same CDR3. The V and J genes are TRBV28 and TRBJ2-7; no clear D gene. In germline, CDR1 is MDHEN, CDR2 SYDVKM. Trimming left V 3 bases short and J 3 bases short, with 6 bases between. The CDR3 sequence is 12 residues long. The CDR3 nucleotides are TGTGCCAGCAGTTTGGGCAGCTACGAGCAGTACTTC. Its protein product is CASSLGSYEQYF.

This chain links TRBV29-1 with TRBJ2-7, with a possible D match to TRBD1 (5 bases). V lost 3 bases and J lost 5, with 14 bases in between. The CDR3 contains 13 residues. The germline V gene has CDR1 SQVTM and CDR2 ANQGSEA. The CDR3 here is CSVEAGLVNEQYF. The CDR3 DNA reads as TGCAGCGTTGAGGCAGGGCTTGTTAACGAGCAGTACTTC.

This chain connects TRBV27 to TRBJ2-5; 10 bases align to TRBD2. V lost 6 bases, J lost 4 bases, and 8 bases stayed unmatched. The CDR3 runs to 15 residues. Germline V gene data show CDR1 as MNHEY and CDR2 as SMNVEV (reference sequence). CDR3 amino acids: CASRPGASGRETQYF. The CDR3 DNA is TGTGCCAGCAGACCCGGTGCTAGCGGGAGAGAGACCCAGTACTTC.

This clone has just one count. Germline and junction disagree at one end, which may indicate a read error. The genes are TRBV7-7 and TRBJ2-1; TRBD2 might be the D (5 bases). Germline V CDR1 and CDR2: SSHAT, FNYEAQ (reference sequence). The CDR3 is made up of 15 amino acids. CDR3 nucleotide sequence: TGTGCTAGCAGCCAACTTACTAGGGAGTACAATGAGCAGTTCTTC. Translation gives CASSQLTREYNEQFF.

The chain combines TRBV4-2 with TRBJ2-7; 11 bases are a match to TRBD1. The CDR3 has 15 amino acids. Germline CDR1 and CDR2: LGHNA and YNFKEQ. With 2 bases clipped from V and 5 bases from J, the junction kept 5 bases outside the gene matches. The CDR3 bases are TGTGCCAGCAGCCAAAGGGGGACAGGGGGGGACGAGCAGTACTTC. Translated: CASSQRGTGGDEQYF.

The CDR3: CASRGRSTEAFF. The CDR3 DNA follows: TGTGCCAGCAGGGGGCGGTCTACTGAAGCTTTCTTT. The V call is TRBV7-8, the J call TRBJ1-1; D is possibly TRBD1 (5 bases). Germline V CDR1 and CDR2: SGHVS, FQNEAQ. Trimming pared 6 bases from V and 5 bases from J, leaving 10 bases between. The CDR3 is made up of 12 amino acids.

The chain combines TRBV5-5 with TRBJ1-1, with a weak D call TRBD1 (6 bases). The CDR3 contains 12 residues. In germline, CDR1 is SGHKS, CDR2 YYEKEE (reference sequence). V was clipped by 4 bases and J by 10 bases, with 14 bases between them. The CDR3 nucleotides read TGTGCCAGCAGCGGGGTAGGCAGGGGAGCTTTCTTT. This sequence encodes CASSGVGRGAFF.

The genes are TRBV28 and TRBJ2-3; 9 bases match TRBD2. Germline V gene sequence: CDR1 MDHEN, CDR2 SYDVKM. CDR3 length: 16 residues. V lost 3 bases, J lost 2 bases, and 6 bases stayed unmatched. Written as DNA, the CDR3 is TGTGCCAGCAGTTTCCTTAGCGGGAGCCCCACAGATACGCAGTATTTT. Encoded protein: CASSFLSGSPTDTQYF.

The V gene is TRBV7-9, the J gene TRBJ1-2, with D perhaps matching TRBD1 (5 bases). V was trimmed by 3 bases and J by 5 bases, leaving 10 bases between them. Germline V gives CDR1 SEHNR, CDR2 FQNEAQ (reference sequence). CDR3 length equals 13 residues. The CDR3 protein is CASSFGQLYGYTF. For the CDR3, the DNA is TGTGCCAGCAGCTTCGGACAACTATATGGCTACACCTTC.